Below, 27 T cell receptor beta chains from the same sample are listed, as sequenced in a study of regulatory T cells in long-lasting Graves disease. Arm-PCR of CDR3 regions with iRepertoire HTBI primers generated TCR beta libraries. TCRdb re-analysed the multiplex PCR reads in MiXCR, keeping a single row per CDR3 protein. The sample has about 470,000 distinct CDR3 sequences; less than 25% are singletons. The time point is: persistent/refractory GD, antithyroid drugs over 5 years with positive TRAb. Preparation of the TCR library used RNA extracted from PBMCs. Sequenced here: peripheral blood mononuclear cells (PBMCs), sampled when the disease was refractory, from a patient treated with antithyroid drugs. These receptor sequences come from a female donor with Graves disease.

In this sample, this clonotype turned up many times. The chain links TRBV6-9 to TRBJ1-1; a weak D match, TRBD1 (5 bases). Germline CDR1 and CDR2: MNHGY and SVAAGI. V was trimmed by 4 bases and J by 5 bases, leaving 17 bases between them. The CDR3 extends over 15 amino acids. This CDR3 is CASSLDRIRVTEAFF. The CDR3 DNA follows: TGTGCCAGCAGTTTAGACCGCATCAGGGTGACTGAAGCTTTCTTT.

This clonotype was counted a few times. Being one base from a much bigger clone, this may be a read error. The chain has TRBV7-9 and TRBJ1-4, with no clear D. The ends were cut back, 8 bases at V and 8 bases at J, with 15 bases in the middle. CDR3 length: 13 residues. The germline CDR1 and CDR2 sequences are SEHNR and FQNEAQ (reference sequence). In DNA form, the CDR3 reads TGTGCCAGCGGCCGTGCGTCTGGCGAAAAACTGTTTTTT. Amino acids: CASGRASGEKLFF.

This clonotype was counted between two and nine times. It is unclear where the CDR3 begins or ends on the DNA, so no DNA is shown, and the CDR3 is as TCRdb lists it. The rearrangement uses TRBV5-1 and TRBJ2-7; TRBD1, the D gene given by the table, was not confirmed from the DNA. The CDR3 is 17 residues long, ends included. Germline V CDR1 and CDR2: SGHRS, YFSETQ. CDR3 residues: CASSFGSGTGGSYEQYF.

The chain carries TRBV9 and TRBJ1-2; D unresolved. The CDR3 consists of 16 residues. Germline V gene data show CDR1 as SGDLS and CDR2 as YYNGEE. With 3 bases removed from V and 8 bases from J, the gap between germline ends came to 23 bases. This CDR3 is CASSAEAQSEFSGYTF. The CDR3 coding sequence is TGTGCCAGCAGCGCCGAGGCCCAGTCGGAATTTTCGGGCTACACCTTC.

This clonotype has more than one count but fewer than ten. The chain uses TRBV30 and TRBJ1-2; D is uncertain. The CDR3 loop spans 14 amino acids. V was pared by 3 bases and J by 0 bases, with 11 bases between. Germline CDR1 and CDR2: GTSNPN and SVGIG (reference sequence). The CDR3 protein is CAWSIGSANYGYTF. The CDR3 DNA follows: TGTGCCTGGAGCATAGGATCAGCTAACTATGGCTACACCTTC.

The chain has TRBV6-2 or TRBV6-3 and TRBJ1-6; 7 bases match TRBD1. V shed 6 bases, J shed 10 bases, and the junction held 3 bases outside the gene matches. The CDR3 loop spans 12 amino acids. Germline V gene lookup returns CDR1 MNHEY and CDR2 SVGEGT. In DNA form, the CDR3 reads TGTGCCAGCAGAACAGGGGAATCACCCCTCCACTTT. Its protein is CASRTGESPLHF.

The chain is built from TRBV29-1 and TRBJ2-1, with a possible D match to TRBD2 (5 bases). In germline, CDR1 is SQVTM, CDR2 ANQGSEA. The CDR3 length is 12 residues. V was clipped by 4 bases and J by 9 bases, with 13 bases between them. CDR3 in amino acids: CSVVGKEVEQFF. The CDR3 coding sequence is TGCAGCGTTGTCGGGAAGGAGGTTGAGCAGTTCTTC.

The V call is TRBV28, the J call TRBJ2-7; maybe TRBD2 (5 bases). Germline assignment: CDR1 MDHEN and CDR2 SYDVKM. The CDR3 is 16 amino acids. V was trimmed by 3 bases and J by 7 bases, leaving 22 bases between them. The DNA of the CDR3 is TGTGCCAGCAGTTTCCCCATAGTCCAGACCCGCGGGGAGCAGTACTTC. Amino acids: CASSFPIVQTRGEQYF.

This clonotype turned up a few times. The chain links TRBV6-1 to TRBJ2-3; the D gene is possibly TRBD2 (6 bases). The CDR3 spans 14 residues. Per germline, CDR1 MNHNS and CDR2 SASEGT. Trimming took off 11 bases at V and 0 bases at J, with 15 bases between the two ends. The CDR3 DNA sequence: TGTGCCGTAGCCACCGGGACTAGCACAGATACGCAGTATTTT. It is translated as CAVATGTSTDTQYF.

There are many counts of this clonotype. The CDR3 is CASSEIALIHSYEQYF. The CDR3 DNA reads TGTGCCAGCAGTGAGATTGCGTTAATTCACTCCTACGAGCAGTACTTC. The V and J genes are TRBV6-1 and TRBJ2-7, with D unresolved. Germline CDR1 MNHNS, CDR2 SASEGT. V gave up 3 bases and J gave up 0 bases, with 15 bases separating them. The CDR3 is made up of 16 amino acids.

The table lists this clonotype with many counts. V is TRBV20-1 and J is TRBJ1-2, with D hard to call. CDR1 is DFQATT and CDR2 is SNEGSKA in the germline V gene (reference sequence). The CDR3 consists of 13 residues. The germline V and J ends were trimmed by 0 bases and 0 bases, with 5 bases remaining between them. The CDR3 DNA reads TGCAGTGCTAGAGAAGGGCCTAACTATGGCTACACCTTC. Protein: CSAREGPNYGYTF.

The chain has TRBV6-1 and TRBJ2-1; TRBD1 matches at 12 bases. This CDR3 is built from 15 residues. Trimming took 6 bases from V and 8 from J; bases not matched to a gene: 8. Looked up from germline, CDR1 is MNHNS and CDR2 is SASEGT. The CDR3 region has the DNA TGTGCCAGCAGGGGGACAGGGGGCGGTAGGGATGAGCAGTTCTTC. Protein sequence: CASRGTGGGRDEQFF.

The chain couples TRBV19 to TRBJ1-5; no reliable D call. Germline V gene sequence: CDR1 LNHDA, CDR2 SQIVND (reference sequence). Trimming took 7 bases from V and 2 from J, leaving 9 bases between them. The CDR3 length is 13 residues. CDR3 DNA: TGTGCCAGTACAGCTATTGGCAATCAGCCCCAGCATTTT. This codes for CASTAIGNQPQHF.

This clonotype was seen repeatedly, ten times or more. The rearrangement uses TRBV6-5 and TRBJ2-7; D tentatively reads TRBD1 or TRBD2 (5 bases each). Trimming stripped 0 bases from V and 3 bases from J, with 12 bases between. The CDR3 spans 15 residues. Germline V gene sequence: CDR1 MNHEY, CDR2 SVGAGI. DNA of the CDR3: TGTGCCAGCAGTTACTCTCGGGGCCTACACTACGAGCAGTACTTC. Translation gives CASSYSRGLHYEQYF.

This clonotype has a count of ten or more. The rearrangement uses TRBV28 and TRBJ1-2, with D uncertain. This CDR3 region has 13 residues. CDR1 and CDR2 from the germline V gene are MDHEN and SYDVKM. V lost 7 bases and J lost 4, with 13 bases in between. CDR3 in amino acids: CASKSTNIYGYTF. In DNA form, the CDR3 reads TGTGCCAGCAAAAGTACGAATATCTATGGCTACACCTTC.

This clonotype was seen a handful of times. The chain has TRBV18 and TRBJ2-1; TRBD2 matches 15 bases. J lost 7 bases, V lost 4 bases, and 2 bases had no gene match. This CDR3 spans 15 amino acids. The germline gives CDR1 KGHSH, CDR2 LQKENI. The CDR3 is CASSLGLAGGNEQFF. The CDR3 region has the DNA TGTGCCAGCTCACTGGGACTAGCGGGAGGAAATGAGCAGTTCTTC.

This clonotype came up many times. The chain recombines TRBV10-3 with TRBJ1-1; possibly TRBD1 for D (6 bases). The CDR3 length is 13 residues. Germline V gene sequence: CDR1 ENHRY, CDR2 SYGVKD. V lost 5 bases and J 3 bases, leaving 10 bases between the germline ends. The CDR3: CAISPQGYTEAFF. DNA of the CDR3: TGTGCCATCAGTCCTCAGGGGTACACTGAAGCTTTCTTT.

The V gene is TRBV7-2, the J gene TRBJ2-3, with TRBD2 identical over 15 bases. Losses at the gene ends were 3 bases for V and 0 bases for J; bases not matched to a gene: 4. Germline loops: CDR1 SGHTA, CDR2 FQGNSA. The CDR3 is made up of 18 amino acids. The CDR3 DNA follows: TGTGCCAGCAGCTTCCAGGGACTAGCGGGAGGAAGCACAGATACGCAGTATTTT. This codes for CASSFQGLAGGSTDTQYF.

This rearrangement joins TRBV28 to TRBJ2-7, with D maybe TRBD2 (5 bases). There are 13 residues in the CDR3. Trimming shortened V by 6 bases and J by 3 bases, and 12 bases separated the two germline ends. Per the germline V gene, CDR1 is MDHEN and CDR2 is SYDVKM. The CDR3 loop is CASSSGLIYEQYF. In nucleotides, the CDR3 is TGTGCCAGCAGCAGCGGACTCATCTACGAGCAGTACTTC.

The chain carries TRBV20-1 and TRBJ2-7, with D tentatively TRBD1 (6 bases). Trimming shortened V by 0 bases and J by 3 bases, and 15 bases separated the two germline ends. From germline, CDR1 is DFQATT and CDR2 SNEGSKA (reference sequence). This CDR3 has 15 residues. The CDR3 protein is CSARDRDTPYYEQYF. CDR3 in DNA: TGCAGTGCTAGAGATCGGGACACACCCTACTACGAGCAGTACTTC.

This clonotype appeared a few times. This chain connects TRBV6-2 or TRBV6-3 to TRBJ2-7; D not certain. Germline V lookup: CDR1 MNHEY, CDR2 SVGEGT. The V and J ends lost 2 bases and 0 bases respectively, with 8 bases between them. CDR3 length equals 14 residues. The CDR3 is CASSYRVHSYEQYF. DNA of the CDR3: TGTGCCAGCAGTTACAGGGTCCACTCCTACGAGCAGTACTTC.

This clonotype was counted between two and nine times. The chain has TRBV5-1 and TRBJ2-7, with TRBD1 matching 9 bases. The J segment lost 7 bases and the V segment lost 0 bases, leaving 11 bases of the junction unmatched. This CDR3 comprises 16 residues. CDR1 and CDR2 (germline): SGHRS, YFSETQ. The CDR3 spells CASSLAGTGRLGEQYF. The CDR3 nucleotides are TGCGCCAGCAGCTTGGCGGGGACAGGGAGGCTTGGAGAGCAGTACTTC.

The chain employs TRBV27 and TRBJ1-4; D is perhaps TRBD1 (5 bases). Germline V gene lookup returns CDR1 MNHEY and CDR2 SMNVEV (reference sequence). The CDR3 spans 16 residues. Trimming shortened V by 6 bases and J by 8 bases, and 22 bases separated the two germline ends. The CDR3 is CASSTGTDPKVEKLFF. The CDR3 DNA reads TGTGCCAGCAGCACCGGGACCGACCCTAAGGTGGAAAAACTGTTTTTT.

This clonotype was counted only a few times. The rearrangement uses TRBV27 and TRBJ2-1; D is possibly TRBD2 (6 bases). V was clipped by 0 bases and J by 0 bases, with 12 bases between them. Germline assignment: CDR1 MNHEY and CDR2 SMNVEV (reference sequence). The CDR3 is 17 residues long. The CDR3 protein is CASSLSFQAGSYNEQFF. In DNA form, the CDR3 reads TGTGCCAGCAGTTTATCCTTCCAAGCGGGCTCCTACAATGAGCAGTTCTTC.

The chain uses TRBV10-3 and TRBJ2-2; 11 bases map to TRBD2. Trimming cost V 6 bases and J 5 bases; bases outside gene matches: 8. Germline V lookup: CDR1 ENHRY, CDR2 SYGVKD. The CDR3 totals 16 residues. CDR3 loop: CAIRPILAGVTGELFF. The CDR3 DNA reads as TGTGCCATCAGGCCCATACTAGCGGGAGTTACCGGGGAGCTGTTTTTT.

The V and J genes are TRBV6-9 and TRBJ1-1, with D maybe TRBD1 (5 bases). The V end was cut by 3 bases, the J end by 5 bases, with 22 bases between. CDR1 is MNHGY, CDR2 SVAAGI, per germline. This CDR3 comprises 17 residues. CDR3 nucleotide sequence: TGTGCCAGCAGTTACTCAAACAGGAGGCATTATAGGACTGAAGCTTTCTTT. Translating it yields CASSYSNRRHYRTEAFF.

This clonotype was seen a few times. The V and J genes are TRBV28 and TRBJ2-7; TRBD1 is a possible D gene (6 bases). Germline lookup yields CDR1 MDHEN and CDR2 SYDVKM. CDR3 size: 14 residues. Trimming removed 6 bases at V and 7 bases at J, with 19 bases between. The CDR3, as DNA: TGTGCCAGCAGCCGAGAAGGGGGAGCCAGGGAGCAGTACTTC. Translated, it gives CASSREGGAREQYF.